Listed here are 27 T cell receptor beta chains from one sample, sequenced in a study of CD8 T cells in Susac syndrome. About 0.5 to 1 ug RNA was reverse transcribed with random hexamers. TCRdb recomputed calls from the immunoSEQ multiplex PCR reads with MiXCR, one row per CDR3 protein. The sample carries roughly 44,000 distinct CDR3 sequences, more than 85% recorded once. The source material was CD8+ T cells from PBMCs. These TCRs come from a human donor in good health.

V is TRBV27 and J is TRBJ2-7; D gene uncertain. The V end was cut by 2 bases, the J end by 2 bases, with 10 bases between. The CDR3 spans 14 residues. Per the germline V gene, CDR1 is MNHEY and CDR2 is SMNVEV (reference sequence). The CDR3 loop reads CASSLGLVAYEQYF. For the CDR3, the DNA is TGTGCCAGCAGTTTAGGGCTAGTTGCCTACGAGCAGTACTTC.

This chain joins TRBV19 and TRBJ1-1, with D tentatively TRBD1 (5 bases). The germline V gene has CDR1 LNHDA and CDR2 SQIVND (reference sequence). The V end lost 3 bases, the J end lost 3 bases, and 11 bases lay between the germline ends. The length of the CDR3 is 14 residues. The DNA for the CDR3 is TGTGCCAGTAGTATGTTCGACAGCTACACTGAAGCTTTCTTT. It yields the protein CASSMFDSYTEAFF. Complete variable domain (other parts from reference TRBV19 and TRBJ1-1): DGGITQSPKYLFRKEGQNVTLSCEQNLNHDAMYWYRQDPGQGLRLIYYSQIVNDFQKGDIAEGYSVSREKKESFPLTVTSAQKNPTAFYLCASSMFDSYTEAFFGQGTRLTVV.

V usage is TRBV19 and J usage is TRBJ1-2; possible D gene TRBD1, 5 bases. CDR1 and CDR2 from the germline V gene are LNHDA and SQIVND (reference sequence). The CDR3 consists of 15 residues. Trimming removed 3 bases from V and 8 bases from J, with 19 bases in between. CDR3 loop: CASSIQGMERRGYTF. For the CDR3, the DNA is TGTGCCAGTAGTATCCAGGGAATGGAACGTCGCGGCTACACCTTC.

The CDR3 bases are TGTGCCAGCAGGGGACTAGCGAATGAGCAGTTCTTC. It is translated as CASRGLANEQFF. The V gene is TRBV12-3 or TRBV12-4, the J gene TRBJ2-1; 10 bases line up with TRBD2. The CDR3 consists of 12 residues. Germline trimming cut 6 bases from V and 7 bases from J; bases unmatched to any gene: 0.

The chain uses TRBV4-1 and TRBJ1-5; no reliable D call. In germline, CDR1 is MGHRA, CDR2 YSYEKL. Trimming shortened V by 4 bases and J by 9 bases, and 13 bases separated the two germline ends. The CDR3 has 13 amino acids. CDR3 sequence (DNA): TGCGCCAGCAGCCCCGGGGATGTTGTGCCCCAGCATTTT. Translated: CASSPGDVVPQHF.

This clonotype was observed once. DNA for the CDR3: TGTGCCAGCAGCTTAGACCGGGACGAGCAGTACTTC. Amino acid sequence: CASSLDRDEQYF. The chain has TRBV7-9 and TRBJ2-7, with unresolved D. CDR3 size: 12 residues. V lost 1 base, J lost 5 bases, and 6 bases lay in between. In germline, CDR1 is SEHNR, CDR2 FQNEAQ (reference sequence). Looking up the rest from reference TRBV7-9 and TRBJ2-7 gives the full variable domain: DTGVSQNPRHKITKRGQNVTFRCDPISEHNRLYWYRQTLGQGPEFLTYFQNEAQLEKSRLLSDRFSAERPKGSFSTLEIQRTEQGDSAMYLCASSLDRDEQYFGPGTRLTVT.

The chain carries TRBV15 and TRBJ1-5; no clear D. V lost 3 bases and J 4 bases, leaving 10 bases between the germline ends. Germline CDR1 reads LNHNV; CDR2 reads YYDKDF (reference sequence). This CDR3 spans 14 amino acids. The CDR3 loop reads CATSSPVTNQPQHF. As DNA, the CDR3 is TGTGCCACCAGCAGCCCAGTTACGAATCAGCCCCAGCATTTT.

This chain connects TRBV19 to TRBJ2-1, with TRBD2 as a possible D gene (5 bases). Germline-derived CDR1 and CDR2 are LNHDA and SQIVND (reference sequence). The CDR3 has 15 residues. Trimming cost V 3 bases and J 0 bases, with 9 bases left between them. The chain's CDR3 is CASSMTRDSYNEQFF. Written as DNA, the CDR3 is TGTGCCAGTAGTATGACCCGGGACTCCTACAATGAGCAGTTCTTC.

The CDR3 nucleotides are TGTGCCATCGGGACTCCTTACTCCTACGAGCAGTACTTC. As protein: CAIGTPYSYEQYF. The gene calls are TRBV10-3 and TRBJ2-7; perhaps TRBD2 as D (6 bases). This CDR3 region has 13 residues. Trimming stripped 8 bases from V and 0 bases from J, with 11 bases between. CDR1 and CDR2 (germline): ENHRY, SYGVKD.

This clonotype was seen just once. CDR3 nucleotides: TGTGCCAGCAGGGACGACTTGAACACTGAAGCTTTCTTT. This sequence encodes CASRDDLNTEAFF. The gene calls are TRBV13 and TRBJ1-1, with D unclear. Trimming took 6 bases from V and 0 from J, leaving 8 bases between them. Germline V gene data show CDR1 as PRHDT and CDR2 as FYEKMQ (reference sequence). The CDR3 consists of 13 residues.

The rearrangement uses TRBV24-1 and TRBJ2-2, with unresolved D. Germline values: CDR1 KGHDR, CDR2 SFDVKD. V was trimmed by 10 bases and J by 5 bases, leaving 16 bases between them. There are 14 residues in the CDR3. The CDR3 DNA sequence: TGTGCCACTCGAGACGAGGAAGTGACCGGGGAGCTGTTTTTT. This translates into CATRDEEVTGELFF.

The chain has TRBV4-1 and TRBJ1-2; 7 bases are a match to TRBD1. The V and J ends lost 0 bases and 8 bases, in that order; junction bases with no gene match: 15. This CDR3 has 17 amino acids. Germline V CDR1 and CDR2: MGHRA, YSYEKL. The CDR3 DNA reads TGCGCCAGCAGCCAAGATACAGGGGTGTTTGGACCTATGGGCTACACCTTC. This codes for CASSQDTGVFGPMGYTF.

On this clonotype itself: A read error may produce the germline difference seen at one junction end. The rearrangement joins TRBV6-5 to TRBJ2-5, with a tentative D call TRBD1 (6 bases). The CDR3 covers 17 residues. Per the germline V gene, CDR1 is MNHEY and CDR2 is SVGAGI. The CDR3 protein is CASSYGPMREGVQGPVF. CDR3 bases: TGTGCCAGCAGTTACGGGCCCATGAGAGAAGGGGTACAGGGCCCAGTTTTC.

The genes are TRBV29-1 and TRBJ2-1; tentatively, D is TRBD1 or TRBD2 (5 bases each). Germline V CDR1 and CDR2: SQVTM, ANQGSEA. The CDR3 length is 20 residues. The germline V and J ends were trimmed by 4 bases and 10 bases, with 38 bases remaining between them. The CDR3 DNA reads TGCAGCGTTGTGAGGCTTGTGATTGGTGAGGGGCAGGAGCAGGGTCCGGAGCAGTTCTTC. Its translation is CSVVRLVIGEGQEQGPEQFF.

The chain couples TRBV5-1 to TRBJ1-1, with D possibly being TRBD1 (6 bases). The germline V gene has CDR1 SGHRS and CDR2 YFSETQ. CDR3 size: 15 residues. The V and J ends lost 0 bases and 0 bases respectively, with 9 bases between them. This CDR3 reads CASSLDRDLNTEAFF. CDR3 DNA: TGCGCCAGCAGCTTGGACAGGGACCTGAACACTGAAGCTTTCTTT. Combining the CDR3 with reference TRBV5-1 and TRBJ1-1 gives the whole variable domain KAGVTQTPRYLIKTRGQQVTLSCSPISGHRSVSWYQQTPGQGLQFLFEYFSETQRNKGNFPGRFSGRQFSNSRSEMNVSTLELGDSALYLCASSLDRDLNTEAFFGQGTRLTVV.

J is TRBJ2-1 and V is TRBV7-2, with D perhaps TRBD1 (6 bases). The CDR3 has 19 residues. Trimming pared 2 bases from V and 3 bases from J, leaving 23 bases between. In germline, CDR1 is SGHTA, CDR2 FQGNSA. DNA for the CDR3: TGTGCCAGCAGCTTATGGGCCAGGGGACCCAATCTTTACTACAATGAGCAGTTCTTC. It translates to CASSLWARGPNLYYNEQFF.

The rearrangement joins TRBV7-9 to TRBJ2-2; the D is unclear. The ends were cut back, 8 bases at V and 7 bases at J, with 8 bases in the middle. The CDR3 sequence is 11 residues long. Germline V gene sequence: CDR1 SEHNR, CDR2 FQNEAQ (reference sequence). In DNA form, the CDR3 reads TGTGCCAGCCCCTGGGGCGGGGAGCTGTTTTTT. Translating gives CASPWGGELFF.

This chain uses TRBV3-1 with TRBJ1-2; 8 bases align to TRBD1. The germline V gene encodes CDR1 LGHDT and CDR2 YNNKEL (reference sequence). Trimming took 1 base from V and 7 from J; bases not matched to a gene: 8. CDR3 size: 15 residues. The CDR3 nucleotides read TGTGCCAGCAGCCAAGCGTCCGGGACAGGACGTGGCTACACCTTC. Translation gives CASSQASGTGRGYTF.

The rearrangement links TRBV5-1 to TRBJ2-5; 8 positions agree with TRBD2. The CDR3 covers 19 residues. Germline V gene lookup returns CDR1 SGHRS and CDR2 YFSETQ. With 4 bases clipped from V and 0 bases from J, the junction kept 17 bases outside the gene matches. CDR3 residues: CASSPSQVTVLADQETQYF. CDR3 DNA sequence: TGCGCCAGCAGCCCTTCGCAGGTCACAGTACTAGCGGACCAAGAGACCCAGTACTTC.

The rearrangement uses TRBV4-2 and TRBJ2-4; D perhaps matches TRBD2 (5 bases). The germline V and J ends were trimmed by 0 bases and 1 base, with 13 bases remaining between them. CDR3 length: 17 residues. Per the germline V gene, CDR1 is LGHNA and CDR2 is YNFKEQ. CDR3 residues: CASSQDFGERAKNIQYF. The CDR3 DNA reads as TGTGCCAGCAGCCAAGACTTCGGGGAGAGGGCCAAAAACATTCAGTACTTC.

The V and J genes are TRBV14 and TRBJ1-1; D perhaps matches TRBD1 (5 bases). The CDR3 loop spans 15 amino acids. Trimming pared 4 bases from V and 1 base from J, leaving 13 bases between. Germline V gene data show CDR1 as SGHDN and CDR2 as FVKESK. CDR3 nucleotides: TGTGCCAGCAGCCGGGGACTTTCTGAGAACACTGAAGCTTTCTTT. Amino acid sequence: CASSRGLSENTEAFF.

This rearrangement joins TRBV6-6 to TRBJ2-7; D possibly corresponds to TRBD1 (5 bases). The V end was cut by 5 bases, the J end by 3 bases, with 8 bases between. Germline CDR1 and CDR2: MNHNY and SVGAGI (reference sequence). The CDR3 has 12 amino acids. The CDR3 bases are TGTGCCAGCAGTACGACAGACTACGAGCAGTACTTC. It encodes CASSTTDYEQYF.

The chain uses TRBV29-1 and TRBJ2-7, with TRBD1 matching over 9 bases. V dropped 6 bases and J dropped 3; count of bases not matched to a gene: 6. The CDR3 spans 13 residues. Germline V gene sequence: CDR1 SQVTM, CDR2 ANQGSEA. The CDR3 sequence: CSVSGTGIYEQYF. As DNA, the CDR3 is TGCAGCGTCTCCGGGACAGGGATCTACGAGCAGTACTTC.

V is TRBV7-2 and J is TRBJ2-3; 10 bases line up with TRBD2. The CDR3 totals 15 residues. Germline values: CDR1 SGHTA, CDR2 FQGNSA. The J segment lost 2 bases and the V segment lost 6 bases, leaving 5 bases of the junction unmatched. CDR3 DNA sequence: TGTGCCAGCAGTCCAAGCGGGAGGGCCACAGATACGCAGTATTTT. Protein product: CASSPSGRATDTQYF.

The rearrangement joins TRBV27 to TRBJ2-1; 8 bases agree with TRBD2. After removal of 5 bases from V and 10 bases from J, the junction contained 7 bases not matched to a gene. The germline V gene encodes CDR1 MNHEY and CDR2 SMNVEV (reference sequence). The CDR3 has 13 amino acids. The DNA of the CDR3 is TGTGCCAGCAGTATGGGACTAGTTGGGGAGCAGTTCTTC. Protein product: CASSMGLVGEQFF.

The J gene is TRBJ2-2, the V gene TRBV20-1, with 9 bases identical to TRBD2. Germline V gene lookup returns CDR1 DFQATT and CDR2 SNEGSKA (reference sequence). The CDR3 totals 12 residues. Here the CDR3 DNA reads TGCAACATAGCGGGAGAGACCGGGGAGCTGTTTTTT. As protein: CNIAGETGELFF.

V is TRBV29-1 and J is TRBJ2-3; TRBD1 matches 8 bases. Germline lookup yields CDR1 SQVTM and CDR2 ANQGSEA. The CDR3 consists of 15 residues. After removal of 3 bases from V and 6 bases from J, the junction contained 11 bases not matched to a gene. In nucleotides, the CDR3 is TGCAGCGTTGACGGGACAGGAATAGTGTTGGATACGCAGTATTTT. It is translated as CSVDGTGIVLDTQYF.